The rows below give T cell receptor beta chains drawn from one sample of a study of cytomegalovirus exposure and HLA in healthy donors. The data were produced by immunoSEQ multiplex PCR, yet TCRdb's version contains in-frame clones alone and is incomplete. The repertoire holds about 140,000 clones, with about 80% as singletons. Material for sequencing was PBMCs. The receptors come from a woman between 40 and 55 years old in good health and CMV-seronegative. Each CDR3 is given with its conserved first and last residue. Fields, in order: CDR3 protein, CDR3 DNA, D gene, CDR3 length, clone size, J gene, V gene. The D gene is left open where the match is weak. Clone size, where shown, is once, few, many, or a class for clones that have expanded.

CDR3: CASSELATNSEQPQHF
DNA: TGTGCCAGCAGTGAGCTTGCGACAAATTCTGAGCAGCCCCAGCATTTT
D: NA
length: 16
size: once
J: TRBJ1-5
V: TRBV6-1

CDR3: CAWVTSGPYNEQFF
DNA: TGTGCCTGGGTGACTAGCGGGCCCTACAATGAGCAGTTCTTC
D: TRBD2
length: 14
size: NA
J: TRBJ2-1
V: TRBV30

CDR3: CASSEVSDTQYF
DNA: TGTGCCAGCAGTGAAGTTTCGGATACGCAGTATTTT
D: NA
length: 12
size: NA
J: TRBJ2-3
V: TRBV2

CDR3: CASSRWQGGYIEQYF
DNA: TGTGCCAGCAGCCGATGGCAGGGTGGGTATATCGAGCAGTACTTC
D: NA
length: 15
size: NA
J: TRBJ2-7
V: TRBV7-2

CDR3: CAWSLGRSSGNTIYF
DNA: TGTGCCTGGAGTCTGGGCCGAAGCTCTGGAAACACCATATATTTT
D: NA
length: 15
size: few
J: TRBJ1-3
V: TRBV30

CDR3: CASSQRGGNQPQHF
DNA: TGTGCCAGCAGCCAGCGGGGAGGGAATCAGCCCCAGCATTTT
D: NA
length: 14
size: NA
J: TRBJ1-5
V: TRBV7-9

CDR3: CASSQDFSSRATNEKLFF
DNA: TGTGCCAGCAGCCAAGATTTCTCAAGCAGGGCAACTAATGAAAAACTGTTTTTT
D: NA
length: 18
size: once
J: TRBJ1-4
V: TRBV4-2

CDR3: CASSPGTVITEAFF
DNA: TGCGCCAGCAGCCCCGGGACAGTAATCACTGAAGCTTTCTTT
D: TRBD1
length: 14
size: few
J: TRBJ1-1
V: TRBV4-3

CDR3: CASSLVSYEQYF
DNA: TGTGCCAGCAGCTTAGTTAGCTACGAGCAGTACTTC
D: NA
length: 12
size: few
J: TRBJ2-7
V: TRBV13

CDR3: CASSAERGTIQYF
DNA: TGTGCCAGCAGCGCTGAAAGGGGAACCATTCAGTACTTC
D: NA
length: 13
size: NA
J: TRBJ2-4
V: TRBV7-2

CDR3: CASSDQSPGMNTEAFF
DNA: TGTGCCAGCTCCGACCAATCTCCAGGGATGAACACTGAAGCTTTCTTT
D: NA
length: 16
size: NA
J: TRBJ1-1
V: TRBV18

CDR3: CASSIQGSLRIYNEQFF
DNA: TGTGCCAGCAGTATACAGGGATCACTCCGCATTTACAATGAGCAGTTCTTC
D: NA
length: 17
size: NA
J: TRBJ2-1
V: TRBV11-2

CDR3: CASSVGRTSGRAPTDTQYF
DNA: TGTGCCAGCAGCGTAGGGAGGACTAGCGGGAGGGCCCCCACAGATACGCAGTATTTT
D: TRBD2
length: 19
size: few
J: TRBJ2-3
V: TRBV9

CDR3: CASSEAPAGDSGANVLTF
DNA: TGTGCCAGCAGCGAGGCCCCGGCAGGGGACTCTGGGGCCAACGTCCTGACTTTC
D: NA
length: 18
size: once
J: TRBJ2-6
V: TRBV9

CDR3: CASSLTAGGGEQYF
DNA: TGTGCCAGCAGCCTTACTGCAGGGGGTGGCGAGCAGTACTTC
D: TRBD1
length: 14
size: few
J: TRBJ2-7
V: TRBV5-4

CDR3: CASSLEAGDFYGYTF
DNA: TGTGCCAGCAGCTTAGAGGCAGGGGATTTCTATGGCTACACCTTC
D: NA
length: 15
size: NA
J: TRBJ1-2
V: TRBV7-6

CDR3: CASSGLRQETNYGYTF
DNA: TGTGCCAGTAGCGGGTTACGACAGGAAACTAACTATGGCTACACCTTC
D: NA
length: 16
size: NA
J: TRBJ1-2
V: TRBV19

CDR3: CASSFFSGQSSYEQYF
DNA: TGTGCCAGCAGTTTTTTCTCGGGACAGAGCTCCTACGAGCAGTACTTC
D: TRBD1
length: 16
size: NA
J: TRBJ2-7
V: TRBV28

CDR3: CASSRDSKNIQYF
DNA: TGTGCCAGCAGCCGGGACAGCAAAAACATTCAGTACTTC
D: TRBD1
length: 13
size: NA
J: TRBJ2-4
V: TRBV7-9

CDR3: CASSQDQNRGEQYF
DNA: TGCGCCAGCAGCCAAGATCAGAACAGGGGCGAGCAGTACTTC
D: TRBD1
length: 14
size: NA
J: TRBJ2-7
V: TRBV4-3

CDR3: CASSDRVGAQETQYF
DNA: TGTGCCAGCAGCGACAGGGTTGGGGCCCAAGAGACCCAGTACTTC
D: TRBD1
length: 15
size: NA
J: TRBJ2-5
V: TRBV11-2

CDR3: CASSPSRTSGYNEQFF
DNA: TGTGCCAGCAGCCCCTCCCGGACTAGCGGTTACAATGAGCAGTTCTTC
D: TRBD2
length: 16
size: NA
J: TRBJ2-1
V: TRBV7-3

CDR3: CASSLRTGKETQYF
DNA: TGTGCCAGCAGCCTACGGACAGGGAAAGAGACCCAGTACTTC
D: TRBD1
length: 14
size: NA
J: TRBJ2-5
V: TRBV6-6

CDR3: CAWEAPSVAKNIQYF
DNA: TGTGCCTGGGAAGCCCCCTCGGTAGCCAAAAACATTCAGTACTTC
D: NA
length: 15
size: NA
J: TRBJ2-4
V: TRBV30

CDR3: CASSPLAGATDTQYF
DNA: TGTGCCAGCAGCCCACTAGCGGGAGCAACAGATACGCAGTATTTT
D: TRBD2
length: 15
size: NA
J: TRBJ2-3
V: TRBV7-7

CDR3: CASSDLLVYNEQFF
DNA: TGTGCCAGCAGTGACTTACTAGTATACAATGAGCAGTTCTTC
D: NA
length: 14
size: NA
J: TRBJ2-1
V: TRBV25-1

CDR3: CASSLRRDGYEQYF
DNA: TGTGCCAGCAGCTTGAGGCGGGACGGCTACGAGCAGTACTTC
D: NA
length: 14
size: NA
J: TRBJ2-7
V: TRBV5-6

CDR3: CASSLDKDGYTF
DNA: TGTGCCAGCAGTTTGGACAAGGACGGCTACACCTTC
D: NA
length: 12
size: NA
J: TRBJ1-2
V: TRBV28

CDR3: CASRGTGGGRDEQFF
DNA: TGTGCCAGCAGGGGGACAGGGGGCGGGAGGGATGAGCAGTTCTTC
D: TRBD1
length: 15
size: NA
J: TRBJ2-1
V: TRBV28

CDR3: CASSPGGQGITEAFF
DNA: TGTGCCAGCAGCCCAGGGGGGCAGGGGATCACTGAAGCTTTCTTT
D: TRBD1
length: 15
size: NA
J: TRBJ1-1
V: TRBV28

CDR3: CARPRARGSYNEQFF
DNA: TGTGCCAGACCCCGGGCCCGGGGCTCCTACAATGAGCAGTTCTTC
D: NA
length: 15
size: once
J: TRBJ2-1
V: TRBV25-1

CDR3: CASSNARTSGRRNEQFF
DNA: TGTGCCAGCAGCAACGCAAGGACTAGCGGGAGACGAAATGAGCAGTTCTTC
D: TRBD2
length: 17
size: NA
J: TRBJ2-1
V: TRBV7-6

CDR3: CASSRQGAGWDIQYF
DNA: TGTGCCAGCTCACGACAGGGGGCCGGTTGGGACATTCAGTACTTC
D: TRBD1
length: 15
size: NA
J: TRBJ2-4
V: TRBV18

CDR3: CASSQQLAGFSYNEQFF
DNA: TGTGCCAGCAGCCAACAATTAGCGGGTTTCTCCTACAATGAGCAGTTCTTC
D: TRBD2
length: 17
size: NA
J: TRBJ2-1
V: TRBV4-2

CDR3: CASSQPSRDYTF
DNA: TGTGCCAGCAGCCAACCCAGCAGGGACTACACCTTC
D: NA
length: 12
size: NA
J: TRBJ1-2
V: TRBV4-2

CDR3: CASSPTGTSGSIDNEQFF
DNA: TGTGCCAGCAGTCCAACCGGGACTAGCGGGAGTATCGACAATGAGCAGTTCTTC
D: TRBD2
length: 18
size: NA
J: TRBJ2-1
V: TRBV13

CDR3: CASRGQETYEQYF
DNA: TGTGCCAGCAGAGGACAGGAAACTTACGAGCAGTACTTC
D: TRBD1
length: 13
size: NA
J: TRBJ2-7
V: TRBV2

CDR3: CASSLYGPGGAVAGELFF
DNA: TGTGCCAGCAGCTTATACGGGCCTGGGGGGGCCGTAGCCGGGGAGCTGTTTTTT
D: NA
length: 18
size: NA
J: TRBJ2-2
V: TRBV7-6

CDR3: CASGEPPGGGRKDEQYF
DNA: TGTGCCAGCGGAGAGCCACCCGGAGGGGGCAGGAAGGACGAGCAGTACTTC
D: NA
length: 17
size: NA
J: TRBJ2-7
V: TRBV28

CDR3: CASSFLGQGVGRELFF
DNA: TGTGCCAGCAGTTTCCTTGGACAGGGCGTGGGGAGGGAGCTGTTTTTT
D: TRBD1
length: 16
size: NA
J: TRBJ2-2
V: TRBV28

CDR3: CASSSRGFLDTEAFF
DNA: TGTGCCAGCAGCTCCAGAGGGTTTTTGGACACTGAAGCTTTCTTT
D: NA
length: 15
size: NA
J: TRBJ1-1
V: TRBV7-3

CDR3: CASSLAQGGETQYF
DNA: TGTGCCAGCAGCTTAGCACAGGGGGGAGAGACCCAGTACTTC
D: TRBD1
length: 14
size: NA
J: TRBJ2-5
V: TRBV7-9

CDR3: CASSVQSLTGELFF
DNA: TGCGCCAGCAGTGTCCAATCCCTAACCGGGGAGCTGTTTTTT
D: NA
length: 14
size: NA
J: TRBJ2-2
V: TRBV5-1

CDR3: CASSQRTSGSAEQFF
DNA: TGCGCCAGCAGCCAGAGGACTAGCGGGAGTGCTGAGCAGTTCTTC
D: TRBD2
length: 15
size: NA
J: TRBJ2-1
V: TRBV4-3

CDR3: CASSLGHEAFF
DNA: TGTGCCAGCAGCTTGGGACACGAAGCTTTCTTT
D: NA
length: 11
size: NA
J: TRBJ1-1
V: TRBV5-6

CDR3: CAWSVIRVDEQFF
DNA: TGTGCCTGGAGTGTAATCAGGGTCGATGAGCAGTTCTTC
D: NA
length: 13
size: NA
J: TRBJ2-1
V: TRBV30

CDR3: CASSSPGGSYTGELFF
DNA: TGTGCCAGCAGCTCGCCAGGGGGAAGTTACACCGGGGAGCTGTTTTTT
D: TRBD1
length: 16
size: NA
J: TRBJ2-2
V: TRBV7-9

CDR3: CASSGDSLRFSNQPQHF
DNA: TGTGCCAGTAGCGGGGACAGCTTACGTTTCAGCAATCAGCCCCAGCATTTT
D: TRBD1
length: 17
size: NA
J: TRBJ1-5
V: TRBV19

CDR3: CASSVLTGDGGDTQYF
DNA: TGTGCCAGCAGCGTTCTAACAGGGGACGGAGGAGATACGCAGTATTTT
D: TRBD1
length: 16
size: NA
J: TRBJ2-3
V: TRBV9

CDR3: CASSLEPTGITQYF
DNA: TGTGCCAGCAGCCTCGAACCAACCGGGATTACGCAGTATTTT
D: NA
length: 14
size: NA
J: TRBJ2-3
V: TRBV7-2

CDR3: CASTDILTGEKDGYTF
DNA: TGTGCCAGTACCGATATCCTGACAGGGGAGAAGGATGGCTACACCTTC
D: TRBD1
length: 16
size: NA
J: TRBJ1-2
V: TRBV19

CDR3: CASSFGTSGFSNTGELFF
DNA: TGTGCCAGCAGCTTCGGGACTAGCGGGTTTTCGAACACCGGGGAGCTGTTTTTT
D: TRBD2
length: 18
size: NA
J: TRBJ2-2
V: TRBV7-6

CDR3: CASSQDIGGTEAFF
DNA: TGTGCCAGCAGTCAAGACATTGGGGGGACTGAAGCTTTCTTT
D: NA
length: 14
size: NA
J: TRBJ1-1
V: TRBV6-5